This T cell receptor (beta chain) was documented in a study of cytomegalovirus exposure and HLA in healthy donors (dated by TCRdb to 2017 to 2019). In terms of the full investigation: An earlier analysis of roughly 500 of the donors reported about 290 Gb of sequence data and about 100 million unique TCR beta sequences from 150 million to 200 million T cells. All discovery cohort repertoires had been generated using a single sequencing platform. Of the 300 to 500 genotyped donors, 75% to 85% were placed in the genetic ancestry cluster associated with self-reported Caucasian donors. The study was designed to test whether signatures of past pathogen exposure could be identified by cataloging public T cell receptors. Besides the first cohort of hundreds of subjects, a separate validation cohort made up of 120 different subjects was used. A later analysis re-examined previously published TCR beta repertoires from 500 to 700 donors and added high-resolution HLA genotyping to investigate patterns of TCR occurrence. The T cell repertoires of under 750 subjects were profiled by immunosequencing and related to cytomegalovirus serostatus. To predict cytomegalovirus infection status, the study brought together high-throughput TCR immunosequencing, statistical association of individual TCRs with disease status, and machine learning. In the later analysis, no new phenotypic data were used to find candidate immune exposures; instead, reliance was placed on TCR beta sequences and their occurrence across donors. Donor age, sex, ethnicity and CMV serostatus were compiled alongside the repertoire data. Four to six DR-DQ haplotypes were handled as single units for association and clustering, since linkage in the cohort was strong. Both class I and class II loci were covered by HLA typing, at four-digit resolution. Among several hundred genotyped donors of the cohort, an average of approximately 200,000 unique TCR beta nucleotide sequences was sequenced per donor, of which about 19% were non-productive. Approximately 310 gigabases of sequencing data and 78 million or so unique TCR sequences were included in an early release covering 500 to 750 HLA-typed donors. The number of typed donors differed by locus: about 620-640 for A, B, C, DRB1 and DQB1; 500 to 550 for DQA1; around 610 for DPA1; and about 450 for DPB1. A later genetic analysis used genome-wide SNP genotypes for 398 of the 666 donors, treating that subset as a discovery cohort. To decide whether each TCR beta V gene segment behaved as functional or pseudogenic, an earlier analysis of some 570 of the donors relied on high-throughput TCR beta sequencing. Results the study describes overall, beyond this receptor: An association between a missense DCLRE1C variant and V-gene and J-gene trimming of TCR beta chains was found in a later genetic analysis and replicated in an independent cohort. The only immune exposure information available for the cohort was CMV serostatus. It was suggested by the authors that the approach could potentially be generalized to other disease states and immunological phenotypes. Because counts were too low, 15 to 20 rarely observed V segments, including chromosome 9 orphons, were excluded from the earlier analysis of under 650 of the donors. A later analysis reported that several top co-occurrence clusters appeared linked to parvovirus B19, influenza, CMV and Epstein-Barr virus. A further reported finding was that TCR beta sequences accurately predicted the HLA-A and HLA-B alleles for most subjects in the first cohort. Some IMGT-functional V segments, including TRBV6-2 and TRBV6-3, could not be distinguished by the 87-base-pair reads and were therefore excluded. According to a later analysis, TCR association rates differed among HLA loci, with DRB1 alleles showing the most associated TCRs and HLA-C alleles showing the fewest. The study gave a list of 150 to 200 TCR beta chains associated with cytomegalovirus. In vitro tests confirmed that three of the cytomegalovirus-associated TCR beta chains recognize cytomegalovirus antigens. Compared with the roughly 600-donor mean, donors in an Asian-associated ancestry cluster had fewer N-insertions in productive TCRs, according to a later genetic analysis. The presence/absence analyses assumed that sequencing depth was roughly uniform across donors, and that assumption may not be true. Cytomegalovirus status was reported to be diagnosed by the classifier with high specificity and sensitivity in both the original and validation cohorts. A later analysis found that most CMV-associated TCR beta chains appeared HLA-restricted, with HLA associations seemingly driven largely by CMV exposure. At a false discovery rate of 0.05, a later analysis linked approximately 18,000 TCR beta sequences to specific HLA alleles. When HLA alleles, especially DR and DQ, strongly co-occurred, attributing TCR associations to individual alleles was difficult. Most TCR sequences were seen in very few donors, while some public TCRs were found in many individuals. Because HLA typing was missing for some donors at each locus, association tests included only the typed subset. Only TCR beta chains were sequenced in this cohort, and the absence of alpha or paired-chain data limited detectable features. Compared with equally common non-associated chains, HLA-associated TCR beta chains in a later analysis were more clonally expanded and had lower generation probabilities. Broadly in line with IMGT annotations, most TCR beta V segments showed up in productive rearrangements about 87% or about 30% of the time in an earlier analysis of a few hundred of the donors. Correlated functional status among segregating V segments might be attributable to linkage disequilibrium, but an unknown experimental factor could not be ruled out. A cluster of highly shared sequence variants was judged likely to be a technical artifact of the sequencing pipeline.

In total, around 600 healthy bone marrow donors made up the cohort. At the time of sampling, all cohort members were nominally healthy, though unrecorded immune exposures were likely present. The donor tested CMV seronegative, placing the donor among the 350 to 400 seronegative members of the cohort. Each donor provided a peripheral blood sample, and peripheral blood mononuclear cells were used for TCR beta sequencing. The Qiagen DNeasy Blood Extraction Kit was used to extract genomic DNA from the blood cell samples. The sample holds a few counts of this clone. The target of this receptor is not known. No base qualities exist here, and no much larger clone lies one base off it. V and J lose 4 bases and 5 bases, and a span of 12 bases separates them. CDR1 and CDR2 are drawn from the germline V gene: SGDLS, YYNGEE. The CDR3 runs 13 amino acids, cysteine and phenylalanine included. Solely the CDR3 DNA is kept, with 39 bases framed from the first base.

Library construction relied on the immunoSEQ multiplex PCR assay. For the multiplex PCR, a mixture combining 60 forward primers for TCR Vbeta segments and 13 reverse primers for TCR Jbeta segments was used. A multiplex PCR assay on genomic DNA amplified the CDR3 region of rearranged TCR beta genes. The Illumina HiSeq System was used to sequence the amplified TCR beta libraries as 87-base-pair reads. The authors processed their data as follows. In a later analysis, tens of millions of unique TCR beta chains were counted across the 500 to 850 repertoires, and roughly 11 million of these chains were shared by at least two donors. Raw reads were error-corrected and collapsed into unique sequences by a nearest-neighbor algorithm in which closely related sequences were merged to remove PCR and sequencing errors. CDR3 sequences were aligned to IMGT reference sequences to assign V, D and J gene segments. For a sequence to be retained, a match of at least six nucleotides was required to both a V gene segment and a J gene segment. A rearrangement counted as productive if the CDR3 had no stop codons and remained in frame with V and J, and every other rearrangement counted as non-productive. CDR3 was defined by IMGT convention, running from the second conserved V-encoded cysteine to the conserved J-encoded phenylalanine. In an earlier analysis of more than 550 of the donors, sequences lacking an unambiguous match to a single V gene segment were excluded. An earlier analysis of a few hundred of the donors called V segments functional above 56.7% productive rearrangements and segregating when the between-donor standard deviation exceeded 5%. A statistical classification framework was built to diagnose cytomegalovirus status from the catalog of TCR beta chain sequences. A later analysis assigned V and J genes by comparing TCR nucleotide sequences with IMGT/GENE-DB human TR gene sequences. The TCRdist pipeline was used in a later analysis to assign CDR3 sequences and most-parsimonious VDJ recombination scenarios. In a later analysis, each TCR beta chain was defined by its CDR3 amino acid sequence together with its V-gene family, and reads lacking a unique V-gene family were excluded. A later analysis removed 500 to 650 highly shared, low-generation-probability nucleotide sequences to deal with suspected cross-contamination and a sequencing artifact. A later analysis calculated a clonal expansion index for each public chain from normalized within-repertoire ranks of inferred template counts. Generation probabilities in a later analysis came from a VDJ recombination model fitted to out-of-frame rearrangements, and those results were checked against IGoR. A later analysis scored TCR-TCR, TCR-HLA and TCR-CMV co-occurrence with hypergeometric tests, applying a repertoire-size bias correction to TCR pairs. False discovery rates were estimated in a later analysis by permuting HLA or CMV assignments 20 times. In a later analysis, co-occurring TCRs were grouped with DBSCAN, and TCRdist sequence similarity was added when clustering was performed within HLA-allele-positive subsets. For co-occurrence clustering, repertoires with fewer than 30,000 or more than 120,000 public chains were excluded, along with a handful of repertoires with anomalous nucleotide sharing. The table was pulled from immuneACCESS by TCRdb, which kept in-frame rearrangements only. Such tables lose some clones; where checked, under half of the loss comes from unresolved V genes, and the rest has no known cause. Clonal size and the V and J genes are those of that table, whereas D and trimming came from the DNA. In all, the sample holds roughly 150,000 clones, and around 9.7% of those were seen once. Under 2% of the sample rests with the top ten.

The receptor was derived from a man aged 50-60 years in good health and CMV-seronegative. Here the chain combines TRBV9 and TRBJ1-2; the D segment could be TRBD1, given 5 matching bases. Specimen: PBMCs. CDR3 region: CASSTRGEYGYTF. The DNA reads as follows: TGTGCCAGCAGCACCCGGGGGGAATATGGCTACACCTTC.